These 27 T cell receptor beta chains originate from one sample sequenced in a study of T-cell reconstitution after alpha-beta-depleted transplantation in children. Unique molecular identifiers were incorporated during preparation of the TCRbeta library. A single record per CDR3 protein comes from TCRdb applying MiXCR to the PCR reads. The sample lists approximately 230,000 distinct CDR3 sequences, over 20% occurring once. The source material was PBMCs, sampled before TCRalphabeta/CD19-depleted stem cell transplant. Receptors were obtained from a girl aged 2-10 years with Fanconi anemia, due to receive a stem cell transplant.

The chain uses TRBV5-1 and TRBJ2-7, with a possible D match to TRBD1 (6 bases). This CDR3 comprises 15 residues. V lost 4 bases, J lost 3 bases, and 17 bases lay in between. The V gene's germline CDR1 is SGHRS and CDR2 YFSETQ. CDR3 in DNA: TGCGCCAGCAGCCACCTCCGGGACACCTTCTACGAGCAGTACTTC. Its translation is CASSHLRDTFYEQYF.

This clonotype came up a few times. At one end, the junction sequence differs from germline, possibly due to a read error. V and J are TRBV5-1 and TRBJ2-3; D gene uncertain. CDR3 length equals 15 residues. Germline CDR1 is SGHRS and CDR2 is YFSETQ. CDR3 amino acids: CASSLGGPSTDTQYF. In nucleotides, the CDR3 is TGTGCCAGCAGCTTAGGTGGACCTAGCACAGATACGCAGTATTTT.

The chain couples TRBV6-4 to TRBJ2-7, with TRBD1 as a possible D gene (6 bases). Germline V lookup: CDR1 MRHNA, CDR2 SNTAGT. The CDR3 consists of 11 residues. Trimming pared 6 bases from V and 6 bases from J, leaving 9 bases between. The CDR3 loop is CASRARGEQYF. The CDR3 nucleotides read TGTGCCAGCAGGGCCAGGGGCGAGCAGTACTTC.

This clonotype has ten or more counts. The rearrangement joins TRBV7-9 to TRBJ2-1, with D possibly being TRBD1 or TRBD2 (5 bases each). Trimming removed 5 bases from V and 4 bases from J, with 9 bases in between. The germline CDR1 and CDR2 sequences are SEHNR and FQNEAQ (reference sequence). The CDR3 runs to 13 residues. In DNA form, the CDR3 reads TGTGCCAGCAGCGGGGGAGTTTACAATGAGCAGTTCTTC. This codes for CASSGGVYNEQFF.

This clonotype was observed a few times. The rearrangement uses TRBV29-1 and TRBJ2-6, with D unclear. The V end lost 5 bases, the J end lost 2 bases, and 4 bases lay between the germline ends. CDR1 and CDR2 from the germline V gene are SQVTM and ANQGSEA. The CDR3 length is 12 residues. This CDR3 reads CSVSAGANVLTF. The CDR3 DNA reads TGCAGCGTTTCAGCTGGGGCCAACGTCCTGACTTTC.

The V and J genes are TRBV7-8 and TRBJ2-1, with TRBD1 matching 12 bases. CDR3 length: 16 residues. The germline gives CDR1 SGHVS, CDR2 FQNEAQ. V trimming: 5 bases; J trimming: 6 bases; junction bases outside the gene matches: 8. The chain's CDR3 is CASSVPGQGAGNEQFF. The CDR3 DNA reads as TGTGCCAGCAGCGTCCCGGGACAGGGGGCAGGCAATGAGCAGTTCTTC.

This clonotype has at least ten counts. This chain joins TRBV7-2 and TRBJ2-1, with 8 bases identical to TRBD2. With 1 base clipped from V and 4 bases from J, the junction kept 6 bases outside the gene matches. The CDR3 is 16 residues long. Germline CDR1 reads SGHTA; CDR2 reads FQGNSA. The CDR3 sequence: CASSLEGTRSYNEQFF. CDR3 DNA sequence: TGTGCCAGCAGCTTAGAAGGGACTAGGAGTTACAATGAGCAGTTCTTC.

This clonotype was detected many times. The gene calls are TRBV20-1 and TRBJ2-1, with 9 bases lining up with TRBD2. CDR3 size: 13 residues. V lost 6 bases to trimming and J lost 9 bases; unmatched junction nucleotides: 9. Germline assignment: CDR1 DFQATT and CDR2 SNEGSKA (reference sequence). CDR3 nucleotide sequence: TGCAGTGCCATGGCTCTAGCGGGGCTTGAGCAGTTCTTC. Translation: CSAMALAGLEQFF.

The chain uses TRBV27 and TRBJ2-6, with 7 nucleotides matching TRBD1. CDR3 size: 17 residues. Germline CDR1 MNHEY, CDR2 SMNVEV (reference sequence). Unmatched junction bases numbered 11, after V lost 7 bases and J lost 2 bases. For the CDR3, the DNA is TGTGCCAGCACCATTATTACTACAGGGGCTGGGGCCAACGTCCTGACTTTC. Translation: CASTIITTGAGANVLTF.

The chain combines TRBV5-5 with TRBJ2-5; 7 bases are a match to TRBD1. Trimming cost V 3 bases and J 3 bases; bases outside gene matches: 8. Germline CDR1 reads SGHKS; CDR2 reads YYEKEE (reference sequence). The CDR3 is 15 residues long. CDR3 loop: CASSSGRGGKETQYF. The CDR3 DNA is TGTGCCAGCAGCTCCGGAAGAGGGGGCAAAGAGACCCAGTACTTC.

This clonotype was recorded at least ten times. V gene TRBV29-1 combines with J gene TRBJ2-1; possibly TRBD2 for D (6 bases). This CDR3 is 14 amino acids long. The V and J ends lost 7 bases and 0 bases respectively, with 13 bases between them. Germline CDR1 and CDR2: SQVTM and ANQGSEA. CDR3 amino acids: CSGDFALSYNEQFF. The CDR3 nucleotides are TGCAGCGGGGACTTCGCCCTCTCCTACAATGAGCAGTTCTTC.

This clonotype was observed at least ten times. V and J are TRBV20-1 and TRBJ2-3; D may be TRBD1 or TRBD2 (5 bases each). The CDR3 is 16 amino acids. Trimming took off 2 bases at V and 0 bases at J, with 15 bases between the two ends. Germline V gives CDR1 DFQATT, CDR2 SNEGSKA (reference sequence). The CDR3 protein is CSARLGPRDSTDTQYF. The CDR3 nucleotides are TGCAGTGCTAGACTGGGACCAAGGGATAGCACAGATACGCAGTATTTT.

The table lists this clonotype with many counts. The chain links TRBV20-1 to TRBJ2-7, with 8 bases fitting TRBD1. The germline CDR1 and CDR2 sequences are DFQATT and SNEGSKA (reference sequence). V trimming: 3 bases; J trimming: 7 bases; junction bases outside the gene matches: 2. The CDR3 loop spans 11 amino acids. The CDR3 protein is CSARDREEQYF. In DNA, the CDR3 is TGCAGTGCTAGGGACAGGGAAGAGCAGTACTTC.

This clonotype has at least ten counts. The genes are TRBV20-1 and TRBJ2-7; D might be TRBD2 (6 bases). Germline V gives CDR1 DFQATT, CDR2 SNEGSKA (reference sequence). The CDR3 contains 11 residues. V was trimmed by 6 bases and J by 5 bases, leaving 11 bases between them. CDR3 sequence reads: CSAIPGDEQYF. The CDR3 DNA is TGCAGTGCAATACCGGGAGACGAGCAGTACTTC.

This clonotype was counted many times. V usage is TRBV29-1 and J usage is TRBJ2-7, with 11 bases that match TRBD1. With 6 bases clipped from V and 4 bases from J, the junction kept 5 bases outside the gene matches. The germline CDR1 and CDR2 sequences are SQVTM and ANQGSEA. CDR3 length equals 13 residues. The CDR3 DNA reads as TGCAGCGTACAAGGACAGGGGGCTTACGAGCAGTACTTC. As protein: CSVQGQGAYEQYF.

The CDR3 protein is CASRPGEGNEKLFF. The CDR3 DNA is TGTGCCAGCAGGCCAGGGGAAGGGAATGAAAAACTGTTTTTT. The V gene is TRBV10-3, the J gene TRBJ1-4; TRBD1 might be the D (6 bases). The CDR3 is made up of 14 amino acids. Germline-derived CDR1 and CDR2 are ENHRY and SYGVKD. V lost 10 bases, J lost 5 bases, and 17 bases lay in between.

This rearrangement joins TRBV28 to TRBJ2-3; 13 bases are a match to TRBD2. V dropped 5 bases and J dropped 8; count of bases not matched to a gene: 7. CDR1 and CDR2 from the germline V gene are MDHEN and SYDVKM. This CDR3 region has 15 residues. The CDR3 DNA sequence: TGTGCCAGCAGTGCGACTAGCGGGGGGATGGGTACGCAGTATTTT. It translates to CASSATSGGMGTQYF.

The CDR3 DNA sequence: TGTGCCAGCAGTGAAGCGACAGGGGGCTCCTACGAGCAGTACTTC. Its protein is CASSEATGGSYEQYF. V gene TRBV6-1 combines with J gene TRBJ2-7; 9 bases map to TRBD1. Germline CDR1 and CDR2: MNHNS and SASEGT. V lost 0 bases to trimming and J lost 0 bases; unmatched junction nucleotides: 0. CDR3 length: 15 residues.

CDR3 residues: CASSILDGSADTQYF. Here the CDR3 DNA reads TGTGCCAGCAGCATACTTGACGGGTCAGCAGATACGCAGTATTTT. This sequence joins TRBV7-6 and TRBJ2-3, with D unclear. The CDR3 loop spans 15 amino acids. Germline V gene lookup returns CDR1 SGHVS and CDR2 FNYEAQ. The V end lost 5 bases, the J end lost 4 bases, and 16 bases lay between the germline ends.

In this sample, this clonotype turned up many times. The chain uses TRBV7-2 and TRBJ2-5; no clear D. With 5 bases removed from V and 3 bases from J, the gap between germline ends came to 10 bases. Germline loops: CDR1 SGHTA, CDR2 FQGNSA. The CDR3 has 13 residues. The CDR3 loop is CASSVDGEETQYF. CDR3 DNA sequence: TGTGCCAGCAGCGTGGATGGGGAAGAGACCCAGTACTTC.

There are many counts of this clonotype. J is TRBJ1-1 and V is TRBV10-3; D unresolved. Trimming took off 3 bases at V and 5 bases at J, with 7 bases between the two ends. The CDR3 length is 12 residues. Per germline, CDR1 ENHRY and CDR2 SYGVKD. The CDR3 region is CAISEVGTEAFF. CDR3 sequence (DNA): TGTGCCATCAGTGAAGTAGGAACTGAAGCTTTCTTT.

V and J are TRBV28 and TRBJ2-6, with D uncertain. Per germline, CDR1 MDHEN and CDR2 SYDVKM. Trimming shortened V by 6 bases and J by 0 bases, and 9 bases separated the two germline ends. The CDR3 spans 15 residues. CDR3 in amino acids: CASSYTLSGANVLTF. The CDR3 DNA is TGTGCCAGCAGCTACACCCTCTCTGGGGCCAACGTCCTGACTTTC. The full variable domain, its missing parts supplied by reference TRBV28 and TRBJ2-6, is DVKVTQSSRYLVKRTGEKVFLECVQDMDHENMFWYRQDPGLGLRLIYFSYDVKMKEKGDIPEGYSVSREKKERFSLILESASTNQTSMYLCASSYTLSGANVLTFGAGSRLTVL.

The chain carries TRBV7-2 and TRBJ2-1; no clear D. Deletions cut 1 base from V and 7 bases from J, with 11 bases between. Germline-derived CDR1 and CDR2 are SGHTA and FQGNSA. The CDR3 has 14 residues. DNA of the CDR3: TGTGCCAGCAGCTTAGTCCTCCTTAAAAATGAGCAGTTCTTC. Protein sequence: CASSLVLLKNEQFF.

This clonotype was detected many times. The chain couples TRBV12-3 or TRBV12-4 to TRBJ2-1; D not certain. Trimming stripped 1 base from V and 4 bases from J, with 2 bases between. CDR3 size: 12 residues. This CDR3 is CASSLEYNEQFF. CDR3 in DNA: TGTGCCAGCAGTTTAGAGTACAATGAGCAGTTCTTC.

This clonotype was detected ten times or more. CDR3 in amino acids: CASSSRRADTQYF. Here the CDR3 DNA reads TGTGCCAGCAGTTCCAGAAGGGCAGATACGCAGTATTTT. The rearrangement uses TRBV12-3 or TRBV12-4 and TRBJ2-3; D gene unclear. The CDR3 totals 13 residues. Trimming cost V 4 bases and J 4 bases, with 9 bases left between them.

This chain joins TRBV28 and TRBJ2-3, with a tentative D call TRBD1 (6 bases). The V end was cut by 2 bases, the J end by 6 bases, with 18 bases between. The CDR3 runs to 16 residues. CDR1 and CDR2 (germline): MDHEN, SYDVKM. CDR3 nucleotides: TGTGCCAGCAGTTTAGGGCCTAGCTTGGGGGCCGATACGCAGTATTTT. This sequence encodes CASSLGPSLGADTQYF.

Comment on this clonotype: Possible read error: a much larger clone is one base away. This chain links TRBV27 with TRBJ2-1; 9 bases are shared with TRBD2. CDR1 and CDR2 (germline): MNHEY, SMNVEV (reference sequence). There are 15 residues in the CDR3. CDR3 region: CASSLLVAGDNEKFF. The CDR3, as DNA: TGTGCCAGCAGTTTATTGGTAGCGGGAGACAATGAGAAGTTCTTC.